This T cell receptor beta chain comes out of a study of T cells in women clearing cervical HPV infection. The overall study: Controls gave blood once infection was undetectable; cases at lesion identification.

Broader study findings: CIN3+ cases had significantly higher TCR repertoire richness than controls, but evenness did not differ.

This CDR3 contains 16 residues. Trimming cost V 2 bases and J 0 bases, with 11 bases left between them. Germline lookup yields CDR1 SGHTA and CDR2 FQGTGA. Comments on this clone: Its antigen is undetermined. The read is 3 residues too short to cover the CDR3 end, so that end is filled in from the germline J gene.

The assay was immunoSEQ multiplex PCR, and TCRdb's table has in-frame clones only and misses some. This table holds fewer than 30,000 clones. The V call is TRBV7-3, the J call TRBJ2-1; D is possibly TRBD2 (6 bases). The sequencing input was blood buffy coat. The clonotype comes from a woman between 18 and 69 years old with a cervical HPV16 infection that either progressed to CIN3+ or cleared (not recorded which). This chain's CDR3 is CASSLFGGTSYNEQFF. The covered CDR3 bases are TGTGCCAGCAGCTTATTTGGGGGGACCTCCTACAATGAG.